Listed below are T cell receptor beta chains from one sample, sequenced in a study of response to subunit inactivated influenza vaccine. TCRdb re-called the RT-PCR reads with MiXCR, one entry per CDR3 protein. The sample has around 650,000 distinct CDR3 sequences, approximately 15% seen once. The input for sequencing was PBMCs from blood, taken less than 13 days after vaccination. The receptors were gathered from a man aged 50 or older who received an inactivated influenza vaccine. CDR3s include the opening cysteine and the closing phenylalanine or tryptophan. The D gene is left open where the match is weak. The size of a clone is reported for some rows only, either as once, few or many, or as a class for expanded clones.

j_gene,v_gene,d_gene,abundance,CDR3aa,CDR3nt
TRBJ2-1,TRBV11-1,NA,few,CASSTPVAGASSYNEQFF,TGTGCCAGCAGCACTCCAGTCGCGGGGGCTAGCTCCTACAATGAGCAGTTCTTC
TRBJ2-3,TRBV21-1,NA,NA,CASSKVEDNATDTQYF,TGTGCCAGCAGCAAGGTCGAGGACAACGCCACAGATACGCAGTATTTT
TRBJ1-1,TRBV6-5,NA,NA,CASSFSFGNTEAFF,TGTGCCAGCAGTTTCAGTTTCGGGAACACTGAAGCTTTCTTT
TRBJ2-7,TRBV20-1,NA,NA,CSASRPPGVFGYEQYF,TGCAGTGCTAGTAGGCCTCCAGGAGTCTTTGGCTACGAGCAGTACTTC
TRBJ2-1,TRBV7-6,NA,NA,CASSLFRGYKDNEQFF,TGTGCCAGCAGCTTATTCCGAGGGTACAAGGACAATGAGCAGTTCTTC
TRBJ2-5,TRBV11-2,TRBD1,few,CASSLGRGRLVPQETQYF,TGTGCCAGCAGCTTAGGCAGGGGGCGCCTGGTCCCCCAAGAGACCCAGTACTTC
TRBJ2-3,TRBV29-1,TRBD1,NA,CSVGDRGATDTQYF,TGCAGCGTTGGGGACAGGGGGGCCACAGATACGCAGTATTTT
TRBJ2-1,TRBV3-1,NA,few,CASSQRGTLDNEQFF,TGTGCCAGCAGCCAACGCGGGACGTTAGACAATGAGCAGTTCTTC
TRBJ2-3,TRBV5-1,TRBD2,NA,CASSYWTSGSTDTQYF,TGCGCCAGCAGCTACTGGACTAGCGGAAGCACAGATACGCAGTATTTT
TRBJ2-1,TRBV7-2,TRBD2,many,CASSLFQSGTNEQFF,TGTGCCAGCAGCTTATTCCAGAGCGGGACCAATGAGCAGTTCTTC
TRBJ2-7,TRBV20-1,NA,NA,CSAEDRSVPRGYEQYF,TGCAGTGCTGAAGATCGTTCAGTCCCCAGGGGATACGAGCAGTACTTC
TRBJ2-5,TRBV5-1,TRBD2,few,CASRTSALQETQYF,TGCGCCAGCAGGACTAGCGCACTTCAAGAGACCCAGTACTTC
TRBJ2-1,TRBV5-6,TRBD2,few,CASSLTSGGADEQFF,TGTGCCAGCAGCTTGACTAGCGGGGGGGCCGATGAGCAGTTCTTC
TRBJ2-7,TRBV20-1,TRBD2,NA,CSARASGGAYEQYF,TGCAGTGCTAGAGCGAGCGGGGGGGCCTACGAGCAGTACTTC
TRBJ1-2,TRBV20-1,TRBD1,NA,CSARDRGYGYGYTF,TGCAGTGCTAGGGACAGGGGATATGGCTATGGCTACACCTTC
TRBJ2-7,TRBV5-1,NA,many,CASSLTRQSYEQYF,TGCGCCAGCAGCTTGACGAGACAGTCCTACGAGCAGTACTTC
TRBJ2-7,TRBV7-2,TRBD1,few,CASSQTGGRTYEQYF,TGTGCCAGCAGCCAGACAGGGGGCCGAACCTACGAGCAGTACTTC
TRBJ2-5,TRBV5-1,NA,NA,CASSLALGVETQYF,TGCGCCAGCAGCTTGGCGCTAGGCGTCGAGACCCAGTACTTC
TRBJ1-4,TRBV20-1,TRBD1,NA,CSARGQGPEKLFF,TGCAGTGCGAGAGGACAGGGCCCTGAAAAACTGTTTTTT
TRBJ2-7,TRBV9,NA,few,CASSVRPESSYEQYF,TGTGCCAGCAGCGTTCGTCCCGAAAGCTCCTACGAGCAGTACTTC
TRBJ2-7,TRBV12-3/TRBV12-4,NA,NA,CASSFFSGTYEQYF,TGTGCCAGCAGTTTTTTCTCAGGGACCTACGAGCAGTACTTC
TRBJ2-7,TRBV4-2,NA,NA,CASSQGNGGYEQYF,TGTGCCAGCAGCCAAGGGAACGGGGGCTACGAGCAGTACTTC
TRBJ1-1,TRBV6-6,TRBD1,NA,CASSFRTGGNTEAFF,TGTGCCAGCAGTTTCAGGACAGGGGGGAACACTGAAGCTTTCTTT
TRBJ1-1,TRBV4-3,NA,few,CASSQGSRVDTEAFF,TGCGCCAGCAGCCAAGGATCACGGGTTGACACTGAAGCTTTCTTT
TRBJ2-7,TRBV10-3,NA,NA,CAISVREEQYF,TGTGCCATCAGTGTCAGGGAAGAGCAGTACTTC
TRBJ2-2,TRBV5-6,NA,NA,CASRSTGRSAGELFF,TGTGCCAGCAGGTCGACAGGGAGGTCAGCCGGGGAGCTGTTTTTT
TRBJ2-7,TRBV20-1,NA,NA,CSARVERDRTRQYF,TGCAGTGCTAGAGTTGAACGGGACCGAACCCGGCAGTACTTC
TRBJ2-1,TRBV18,TRBD2,few,CASSPSSLAGEVEQFF,TGTGCCAGCTCACCGTCTAGTCTAGCGGGAGAAGTTGAGCAGTTCTTC
TRBJ2-3,TRBV4-2,TRBD2,NA,CASSQEWLAGGYTQYF,TGTGCCAGCAGCCAAGAATGGCTAGCGGGGGGGTATACGCAGTATTTT